Here is one T cell receptor beta chain with its context. This record comes from a study of OX40 agonist ivuxolimab in advanced cancers. The CDR3 sequence is 14 residues long. V was cut by 3 bases and J by 5 bases, with 13 bases left in between. Germline V gives CDR1 MNHNS, CDR2 SASEGT. Sequencing used immunoSEQ multiplex PCR; TCRdb keeps in-frame clones, though not all of them. The sample records about 70,000 clones, about 89% being singletons. This specimen consisted of CD4+ or CD8+ T cells sorted from blood, obtained in a trial of the OX40 agonist ivuxolimab. The clonotype was recovered from an adult with an advanced solid tumor such as melanoma, head and neck, liver or kidney cancer. The rearrangement joins TRBV6-1 to TRBJ2-5; possibly TRBD2 for D (6 bases). Here the CDR3 DNA reads TGTGCCAGCAGTGAGCAGGGTGGGGGGGAGACCCAGTACTTC. Its protein product is CASSEQGGGETQYF.